This T cell receptor (beta chain) was obtained from a study of immune heterogeneity within non-small cell lung tumors. The length of the CDR3 is 14 residues. The junction had 5 bases not matched to a gene; V was cut back by 3 bases and J by 4 bases. CDR1 and CDR2 (germline): SGHRS, YFSETQ. Bulk tumor genomic DNA, roughly 600 ng per sample, was used as template. Multiple biopsies spaced far apart were taken from each primary tumor during surgery. Curative operations were performed on patients who had untreated, newly diagnosed non-small cell lung cancer. This clonotype turned up a few times. Multiplex PCR amplified TCR beta CDR3 with 32 V and 13 J primers. TCRdb ran MiXCR on the multiplex PCR reads and lists one entry per CDR3 protein. The profile shows some 10,000 distinct CDR3 sequences, roughly 29% of them singletons.

The receptor comes from a middle-aged man with non-small cell lung cancer. The genes are TRBV5-1 and TRBJ1-2, with 8 bases that match TRBD1. The material sequenced was lung tumor tissue. CDR3 sequence: CASSSTGAGYGYTF. Here the CDR3 DNA reads TGCGCCAGCAGCTCGACAGGGGCGGGCTATGGCTACACCTTC.